This TCR beta chain is drawn from a study of tumor-infiltrating lymphocytes in primary liver carcinoma. Study observations and caveats: The difference in top-250-clone fraction between tumors and blood was significant, favoring tumors (p = 0.039).

Only a few counts were recorded for this clonotype. Its antigen is not known. The junction does not match germline at one end; this may be a read error. Both RNA and DNA were isolated together from about 20-30 mg of bulk tissue that had not been sorted. cDNA specific to TCR beta was made from approximately 0.55 ug of total RNA, with a constant-region primer employed for priming. Libraries for TCR beta were built through three nested multiplex PCR rounds, which together made up a slightly modified ARM-PCR procedure. Use of TRBV1-TRBV30 forward primers with a C-beta reverse primer characterized the first two PCR rounds, which lasted about 9 cycles each. TCRdb re-derived calls from the multiplex PCR reads in MiXCR, one entry per CDR3 protein. This sample has tens of thousands of distinct CDR3 sequences; roughly two thirds occur once, and the top ten carry 26%. There are 13 residues in the CDR3. The germline V gene encodes CDR1 SQVTM and CDR2 ANQGSEA.

This chain links TRBV29-1 with TRBJ2-7, with 7 nucleotides matching TRBD1. This clonotype was obtained from a man between 40 and 49 years old with primary liver carcinoma and hepatitis B virus infection. Source material: tumor-adjacent normal liver tissue. The CDR3 DNA sequence: TGCAGCGTTGCCCCGACAGGGCTCCACGAGCAGCATTTC. It yields the protein CSVAPTGLHEQHF.